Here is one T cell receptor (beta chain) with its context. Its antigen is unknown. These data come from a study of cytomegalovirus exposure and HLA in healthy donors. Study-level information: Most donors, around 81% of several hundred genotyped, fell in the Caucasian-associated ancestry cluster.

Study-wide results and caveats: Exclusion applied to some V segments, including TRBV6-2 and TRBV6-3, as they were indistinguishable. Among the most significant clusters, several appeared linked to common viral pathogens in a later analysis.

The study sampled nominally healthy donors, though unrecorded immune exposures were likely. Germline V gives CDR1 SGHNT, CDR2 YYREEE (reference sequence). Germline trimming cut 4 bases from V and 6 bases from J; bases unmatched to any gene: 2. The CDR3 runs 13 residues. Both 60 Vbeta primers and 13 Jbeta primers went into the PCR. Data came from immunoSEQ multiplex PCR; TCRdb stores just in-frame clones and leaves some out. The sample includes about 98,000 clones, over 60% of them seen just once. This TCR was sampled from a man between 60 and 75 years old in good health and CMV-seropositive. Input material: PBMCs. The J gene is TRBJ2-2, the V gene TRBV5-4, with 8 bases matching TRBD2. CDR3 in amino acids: CASSLGLAGELFF. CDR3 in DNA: TGTGCCAGCAGCCTGGGACTAGCCGGGGAGCTGTTTTTT. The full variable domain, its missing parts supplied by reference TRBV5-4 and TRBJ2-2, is ETGVTQSPTHLIKTRGQQVTLRCSSQSGHNTVSWYQQALGQGPQFIFQYYREEENGRGNFPPRFSGLQFPNYSSELNVNALELDDSALYLCASSLGLAGELFFGEGSRLTVL.